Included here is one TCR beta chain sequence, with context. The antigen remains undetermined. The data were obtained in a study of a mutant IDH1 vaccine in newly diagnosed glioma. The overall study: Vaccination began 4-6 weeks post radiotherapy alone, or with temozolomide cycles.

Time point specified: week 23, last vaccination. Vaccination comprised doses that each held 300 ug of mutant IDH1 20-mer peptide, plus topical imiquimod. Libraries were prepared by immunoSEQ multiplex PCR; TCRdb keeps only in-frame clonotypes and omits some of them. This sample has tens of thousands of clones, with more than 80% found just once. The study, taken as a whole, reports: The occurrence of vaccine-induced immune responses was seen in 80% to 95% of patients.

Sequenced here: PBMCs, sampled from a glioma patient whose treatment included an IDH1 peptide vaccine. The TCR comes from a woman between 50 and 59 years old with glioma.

Here the CDR3 DNA reads TGTGCCAGTACCCGGGAGGGGTACAATGAGCAGTTCTTC. Its protein is CASTREGYNEQFF. The chain uses TRBV19 and TRBJ2-1; TRBD2 agrees at 8 bases. The CDR3 sequence is 13 residues long. The J segment lost 4 bases and the V segment lost 7 bases, leaving 3 bases of the junction unmatched. Germline-derived CDR1 and CDR2 are LNHDA and SQIVND (reference sequence). The whole variable domain, filled in from reference TRBV19 and TRBJ2-1, reads DGGITQSPKYLFRKEGQNVTLSCEQNLNHDAMYWYRQDPGQGLRLIYYSQIVNDFQKGDIAEGYSVSREKKESFPLTVTSAQKNPTAFYLCASTREGYNEQFFGPGTRLTVL.